This T cell receptor (beta chain) is from a study of human T cells and chemical hapten exposure. Turning to the study itself: While the approximately 24-week study was under way, patients received diphenylcyclopropenone on the scalp every week. Small differences in pooled library volume mainly drove the variation in TCR yields per sample.

This clonotype was detected many times. Per the study methods: Across samples, TCR counts had a median of roughly 96,000 and ranged from 23,224 to 690,600. Each CDR3 protein is one row after TCRdb ran MiXCR on the RACE reads. These V and J calls rely on TCRdb rather than the paper's analysis. The sample consists of around 120,000 distinct CDR3 sequences, roughly 12% of them appearing once. The germline V gene has CDR1 MNHEY and CDR2 SVGEGT. V gave up 8 bases and J gave up 0 bases; unmatched junction bases: 1. This CDR3 has 13 residues. Time point specified: pre-sensitization, week 0. Treatment here: therapeutic diphenylcyclopropenone sensitization with weekly scalp DPC. Alopecia patients, 18 to 70 years old and DPC-suitable, served as donors.

The source is a woman between 18 and 30 years old with alopecia areata. Some clones in this sample may be carry-over from other donors' samples. The source was whole blood, collected in connection with sensitization to the hapten diphenylcyclopropenone (DPC). The chain joins TRBV6-2 or TRBV6-3 to TRBJ1-1; 9 bases are a match to TRBD1. CDR3: CASRDRVNTEAFF. In DNA, the CDR3 is TGTGCCAGCCGGGACAGGGTGAACACTGAAGCTTTCTTT.